Presented here are 31 T cell receptor beta chains from one specimen sequenced in a study of cytomegalovirus exposure and HLA in healthy donors. The primer mix had 60 Vbeta and 13 Jbeta primers. Only in-frame clones appear in the TCRdb table, and some are missing; sequencing was by immunoSEQ multiplex PCR. The top ten hold 3% of the sample, which has roughly 130,000 clones, more than 65% seen once. Sequencing used PBMCs. Receptors originate from a woman between 18 and 29 years old in good health and CMV-seropositive.

The chain employs TRBV7-9 and TRBJ1-5; D gene ambiguous. The V end lost 5 bases, the J end lost 7 bases, and 9 bases lay between the germline ends. Looked up from germline, CDR1 is SEHNR and CDR2 is FQNEAQ (reference sequence). The CDR3 length is 12 residues. The chain's CDR3 is CASSQGGQPQHF. The CDR3 DNA reads TGTGCCAGCAGCCAAGGAGGCCAGCCCCAGCATTTT.

This sequence joins TRBV5-5 and TRBJ1-1; D might be TRBD1 (5 bases). The CDR3 runs to 14 residues. CDR1 SGHKS and CDR2 YYEKEE come from the germline V gene (reference sequence). With 3 bases removed from V and 4 bases from J, the gap between germline ends came to 13 bases. CDR3 coding DNA: TGTGCCAGCAGCTCCTATAGGGGCCTCACTGAAGCTTTCTTT. Translation gives CASSSYRGLTEAFF.

V gene TRBV28 combines with J gene TRBJ2-2; TRBD1 aligns across 9 bases. The CDR3 runs 15 residues. Unmatched junction bases numbered 4, after V lost 6 bases and J lost 2 bases. The V gene's germline CDR1 is MDHEN and CDR2 SYDVKM. CDR3 DNA: TGTGCCAGCAGGCGGACAGGGGAAAACACCGGGGAGCTGTTTTTT. Translated, it gives CASRRTGENTGELFF.

The chain is built from TRBV5-4 and TRBJ1-1; the match to TRBD1 covers 10 bases. V gave up 2 bases and J gave up 0 bases; unmatched junction bases: 7. Germline loops: CDR1 SGHNT, CDR2 YYREEE (reference sequence). CDR3 size: 17 residues. This chain's CDR3 is CASSLSGQGVLNTEAFF. CDR3 in DNA: TGTGCCAGCAGCTTAAGCGGACAGGGGGTATTGAACACTGAAGCTTTCTTT.

This chain joins TRBV29-1 and TRBJ2-2; D not resolved. V was cut by 4 bases and J by 2 bases, with 11 bases left in between. Germline V CDR1 and CDR2: SQVTM, ANQGSEA. The CDR3 has 14 residues. The DNA of the CDR3 is TGCAGCGTTGTAATAACAGCCAACACCGGGGAGCTGTTTTTT. Amino acid sequence: CSVVITANTGELFF.

The genes are TRBV29-1 and TRBJ2-2; D is perhaps TRBD2 (5 bases). Trimming pared 3 bases from V and 3 bases from J, leaving 8 bases between. Per the germline V gene, CDR1 is SQVTM and CDR2 is ANQGSEA. This CDR3 is built from 13 residues. This chain's CDR3 is CSVEEADTGELFF. The CDR3 DNA reads TGCAGCGTTGAGGAGGCGGACACCGGGGAGCTGTTTTTT.

The rearrangement joins TRBV7-3 to TRBJ2-1, with D perhaps matching TRBD2 (6 bases). V shed 3 bases and J shed 2 bases, with 11 bases lying between them. Germline values: CDR1 SGHTA, CDR2 FQGTGA. The CDR3 is 15 amino acids. The CDR3 nucleotides are TGTGCCAGCAGCTTGGAGGGCGGCCCCTACAATGAGCAGTTCTTC. This codes for CASSLEGGPYNEQFF.

J is TRBJ1-3 and V is TRBV4-1; D unresolved. The J call may be incorrect, as the DNA end agrees better with TRBJ2-2. Germline assignment: CDR1 MGHRA and CDR2 YSYEKL. The CDR3 totals 16 residues. CDR3 region: CASSPLDNTNTGELFF. The CDR3, as DNA: TGCGCCAGCAGCCCATTAGACAACACGAACACCGGGGAGCTGTTTTTT.

This rearrangement joins TRBV6-5 to TRBJ1-2; TRBD1 matches at 7 bases. Unmatched junction bases numbered 3, after V lost 5 bases and J lost 3 bases. This CDR3 has 13 amino acids. Germline V gene data show CDR1 as MNHEY and CDR2 as SVGAGI. The CDR3 bases are TGTGCCAGCAGTCCTAGGGGGCACTATGGCTACACCTTC. It translates to CASSPRGHYGYTF.

J is TRBJ2-3 and V is TRBV11-3; D unresolved. Trimming cost V 5 bases and J 4 bases, with 16 bases left between them. Germline lookup yields CDR1 SGHNT and CDR2 YENEEA. The CDR3 sequence is 15 residues long. In DNA form, the CDR3 reads TGTGCCAGCAGCCCCGGTTCGCCGGGTGCAGATACGCAGTATTTT. It codes for CASSPGSPGADTQYF. Filled out from reference TRBV11-3 and TRBJ2-3, the complete variable domain reads EAGVVQSPRYKIIEKKQPVAFWCNPISGHNTLYWYLQNLGQGPELLIRYENEEAVDDSQLPKDRFSAERLKGVDSTLKIQPAELGDSAVYLCASSPGSPGADTQYFGPGTRLTVL.

This clone showed up just a few times. The V and J genes are TRBV25-1 and TRBJ2-3; TRBD2 matches at 7 bases. From germline, CDR1 is MGHDK and CDR2 SYGVNS. Losses at the gene ends were 2 bases for V and 2 bases for J; bases not matched to a gene: 7. The length of the CDR3 is 16 residues. CDR3 protein: CASSEPAGPSTDTQYF. The CDR3 nucleotides are TGTGCCAGCAGTGAACCAGCGGGGCCCTCCACAGATACGCAGTATTTT.

This chain connects TRBV5-1 to TRBJ2-1; 13 nucleotides agree with TRBD2. CDR1 and CDR2 from the germline V gene are SGHRS and YFSETQ. There are 14 residues in the CDR3. The V gene end was trimmed by 9 bases and the J gene end by 6 bases; junction bases not matched to a gene: 6. CDR3 in amino acids: CATTGTSGANEQFF. The CDR3 DNA follows: TGCGCCACCACCGGGACTAGCGGGGCCAATGAGCAGTTCTTC.

The chain combines TRBV28 with TRBJ1-1; D is ambiguous. V was trimmed by 2 bases and J by 5 bases, leaving 9 bases between them. This CDR3 spans 13 amino acids. The V gene's germline CDR1 is MDHEN and CDR2 SYDVKM. CDR3 nucleotide sequence: TGTGCCAGCAGTTTACGGGGAGCTACTGAAGCTTTCTTT. Amino acid sequence: CASSLRGATEAFF.

The chain joins TRBV11-3 to TRBJ2-2, with D perhaps TRBD1 (6 bases). CDR1 is SGHNT, CDR2 YENEEA, per germline. The CDR3 spans 13 residues. V was shortened by 5 bases and J by 7 bases, with 11 bases between the two germline ends. The CDR3 DNA follows: TGTGCCAGCAGCAAAACAGGGATCGGGGAGCTGTTTTTT. This sequence encodes CASSKTGIGELFF.

The chain links TRBV11-2 to TRBJ1-4; maybe TRBD1 (5 bases). Per germline, CDR1 SGHAT and CDR2 FQNNGV. V was pared by 7 bases and J by 13 bases, with 16 bases between. The CDR3 consists of 12 residues. The CDR3 nucleotides are TGTGCCAGCACCGGAGGGCAGGGTATACTGTTTTTT. Residues: CASTGGQGILFF. The full variable domain, its missing parts supplied by reference TRBV11-2 and TRBJ1-4, is EAGVAQSPRYKIIEKRQSVAFWCNPISGHATLYWYQQILGQGPKLLIQFQNNGVVDDSQLPKDRFSAERLKGVDSTLKIQPAKLEDSAVYLCASTGGQGILFFGSGTQLSVL.

The genes are TRBV29-1 and TRBJ1-6; D possibly corresponds to TRBD1 (5 bases). Germline values: CDR1 SQVTM, CDR2 ANQGSEA. The CDR3 length is 13 residues. V was cut by 4 bases and J by 14 bases, with 18 bases left in between. CDR3 protein: CSVAVSGDETLHF. In DNA, the CDR3 is TGCAGCGTTGCGGTCTCGGGGGATGAGACCCTCCACTTT. The complete variable domain, with remaining parts taken from reference TRBV29-1 and TRBJ1-6, reads SAVISQKPSRDICQRGTSLTIQCQVDSQVTMMFWYRQQPGQSLTLIATANQGSEATYESGFVIDKFPISRPNLTFSTLTVSNMSPEDSSIYLCSVAVSGDETLHFGNGTRLTVT.

The rearrangement joins TRBV7-7 to TRBJ2-3; perhaps TRBD2 as D (5 bases). V was trimmed by 1 base and J by 6 bases, leaving 11 bases between them. Germline V gene sequence: CDR1 SSHAT, CDR2 FNYEAQ (reference sequence). CDR3 length equals 14 residues. CDR3 region: CASSLGGGADTQYF. For the CDR3, the DNA is TGTGCCAGCAGCTTAGGAGGAGGTGCGGATACGCAGTATTTT.

This clone was counted once. This chain links TRBV5-6 with TRBJ2-7; 7 positions agree with TRBD1. The trim removed 4 bases at V and 2 bases at J, leaving 12 bases unmatched. The CDR3 contains 16 residues. Germline CDR1 SGHDT, CDR2 YYEEEE. Written as DNA, the CDR3 is TGTGCCAGCAGCGCCAGGGGGATTCAGGGGACCTACGAGCAGTACTTC. Protein: CASSARGIQGTYEQYF. Based on the CDR3 plus reference TRBV5-6 and TRBJ2-7, the full variable domain is DAGVTQSPTHLIKTRGQQVTLRCSPKSGHDTVSWYQQALGQGPQFIFQYYEEEERQRGNFPDRFSGHQFPNYSSELNVNALLLGDSALYLCASSARGIQGTYEQYFGPGTRLTVT.

This rearrangement joins TRBV11-1 to TRBJ2-1, with a weak D call TRBD1 (6 bases). This CDR3 has 15 residues. Trimming cost V 3 bases and J 2 bases, with 11 bases left between them. In germline, CDR1 is SGHAT, CDR2 FQDESV (reference sequence). CDR3 DNA sequence: TGTGCCAGCAGCTTTATGACAGGCGCCTACAATGAGCAGTTCTTC. It codes for CASSFMTGAYNEQFF. The variable domain in full, with the rest retrieved from reference TRBV11-1 and TRBJ2-1, is EAEVAQSPRYKITEKSQAVAFWCDPISGHATLYWYRQILGQGPELLVQFQDESVVDDSQLPKDRFSAERLKGVDSTLKIQPAELGDSAMYLCASSFMTGAYNEQFFGPGTRLTVL.

The chain couples TRBV7-9 to TRBJ2-7; no clear D. CDR1 SEHNR and CDR2 FQNEAQ come from the germline V gene (reference sequence). The CDR3 has 11 amino acids. Trimming took off 7 bases at V and 0 bases at J, with 4 bases between the two ends. The CDR3 DNA sequence: TGTGCCAGCACGAGCTCCTACGAGCAGTACTTC. This encodes CASTSSYEQYF.

The CDR3 spells CASSGADTNSNQPQHF. CDR3 DNA sequence: TGTGCCAGCAGTGGGGCCGACACGAATAGCAATCAGCCCCAGCATTTT. V usage is TRBV2 and J usage is TRBJ1-5; D is undetermined. The CDR3 runs 16 residues. V lost 4 bases and J lost 0, with 13 bases in between. Germline loops: CDR1 SNHLY, CDR2 FYNNEI.

V and J are TRBV18 and TRBJ2-7; D perhaps matches TRBD1 (5 bases). Germline lookup yields CDR1 KGHSH and CDR2 LQKENI. V lost 6 bases and J 0 bases, leaving 9 bases between the germline ends. This CDR3 region has 13 residues. The CDR3 nucleotides read TGTGCCAGCTCGCAAGACAGCTCCTACGAGCAGTACTTC. This gives the protein CASSQDSSYEQYF.

This clone was seen just once. The V and J genes are TRBV29-1 and TRBJ1-4, with D possibly matching TRBD1 (5 bases). The germline V gene has CDR1 SQVTM and CDR2 ANQGSEA. The germline V and J ends were trimmed by 8 bases and 7 bases, with 23 bases remaining between them. The CDR3 runs to 15 residues. The CDR3 protein is CSHNLRGSSSEKLFF. The DNA for the CDR3 is TGCAGCCACAACCTTCGGGGGTCCTCGTCTGAAAAACTGTTTTTT. The full variable domain, rest sourced from reference TRBV29-1 and TRBJ1-4, is SAVISQKPSRDICQRGTSLTIQCQVDSQVTMMFWYRQQPGQSLTLIATANQGSEATYESGFVIDKFPISRPNLTFSTLTVSNMSPEDSSIYLCSHNLRGSSSEKLFFGSGTQLSVL.

The chain has TRBV19 and TRBJ1-1, with D possibly matching TRBD1 (5 bases). The germline V and J ends were trimmed by 3 bases and 0 bases, with 11 bases remaining between them. This CDR3 region has 15 residues. Germline lookup yields CDR1 LNHDA and CDR2 SQIVND (reference sequence). CDR3 nucleotide sequence: TGTGCCAGTAGTATTGGGCAGGGATTGAACACTGAAGCTTTCTTT. It translates to CASSIGQGLNTEAFF.

The CDR3 coding sequence is TGTGCCAGCAGCATAGGCGGTCGCGGGACGGGGCTTTCACCCCTCCACTTT. This translates into CASSIGGRGTGLSPLHF. The chain employs TRBV5-4 and TRBJ1-6; tentatively, D is TRBD1 (5 bases). Trimming shortened V by 4 bases and J by 9 bases, and 23 bases separated the two germline ends. The germline CDR1 and CDR2 sequences are SGHNT and YYREEE (reference sequence). CDR3 size: 17 residues.

This chain connects TRBV5-6 to TRBJ2-7; D might be TRBD1 (5 bases). The ends were cut back, 4 bases at V and 2 bases at J, with 16 bases in the middle. CDR3 length equals 15 residues. Germline V CDR1 and CDR2: SGHDT, YYEEEE. DNA for the CDR3: TGTGCCAGCAGCCTTTTTCAGGACAATCCCTACGAGCAGTACTTC. This sequence encodes CASSLFQDNPYEQYF.

V and J are TRBV25-1 and TRBJ2-7; maybe TRBD2 (6 bases). This CDR3 spans 15 amino acids. V was trimmed by 5 bases and J by 5 bases, leaving 19 bases between them. CDR1 and CDR2 (germline): MGHDK, SYGVNS. DNA of the CDR3: TGTGCCAGCAGTAGAGACGGGGGTATCCTAAACGAGCAGTACTTC. As protein: CASSRDGGILNEQYF.

This clone was seen only a few times. The V call is TRBV2, the J call TRBJ2-7; 7 bases align to TRBD1. The CDR3 has 14 residues. Germline values: CDR1 SNHLY, CDR2 FYNNEI. V was clipped by 6 bases and J by 2 bases; unmatched bases: 7. CDR3 sequence reads: CASRDLTGTYEQYF. The CDR3 DNA follows: TGTGCCAGCAGAGATCTGACAGGGACCTACGAGCAGTACTTC. Full variable domain (rest looked up from reference TRBV2 and TRBJ2-7): EPEVTQTPSHQVTQMGQEVILRCVPISNHLYFYWYRQILGQKVEFLVSFYNNEISEKSEIFDDQFSVERPDGSNFTLKIRSTKLEDSAMYFCASRDLTGTYEQYFGPGTRLTVT.

This chain connects TRBV6-6 to TRBJ2-3; D perhaps matches TRBD1 (5 bases). The CDR3 runs to 14 residues. Per the germline V gene, CDR1 is MNHNY and CDR2 is SVGAGI (reference sequence). Trimming cost V 4 bases and J 6 bases, with 14 bases left between them. The CDR3 reads CASSSPGRSDTQYF. As DNA, the CDR3 is TGTGCCAGCAGTTCTCCAGGGCGCTCGGATACGCAGTATTTT.

The chain employs TRBV9 and TRBJ2-3; a weak D match, TRBD2 (7 bases). Germline V lookup: CDR1 SGDLS, CDR2 YYNGEE. This CDR3 is 16 amino acids long. Trimming cost V 0 bases and J 4 bases, with 15 bases left between them. Here the CDR3 DNA reads TGTGCCAGCAGCGTAGGCGGGGGCGGTGTAGCAGATACGCAGTATTTT. The encoded protein is CASSVGGGGVADTQYF.

The chain employs TRBV10-3 and TRBJ1-1; 8 bases line up with TRBD1. This CDR3 is 16 amino acids long. V lost 2 bases, J lost 4 bases, and 9 bases stayed unmatched. Germline V CDR1 and CDR2: ENHRY, SYGVKD. The CDR3 nucleotides are TGTGCCATCAGTGAGCACCCCCAGGGGGCGGCCACTGAAGCTTTCTTT. Translating gives CAISEHPQGAATEAFF.